This T cell receptor (beta chain) was found in a study of cytomegalovirus exposure and HLA in healthy donors. This CDR3 spans 14 amino acids. Germline trimming cut 2 bases from V and 5 bases from J; bases unmatched to any gene: 3. The germline V gene encodes CDR1 MNHEY and CDR2 SVGAGI. Primers for the PCR totalled 60 Vbeta and 13 Jbeta. Profiled with immunoSEQ multiplex PCR; TCRdb holds only in-frame clones, not every one. Among some 150,000 clones listed, about 80% were seen once. This clonotype was sampled from a man aged 18 to 30 in good health and CMV-seropositive. The sample was PBMCs. The chain links TRBV6-5 to TRBJ2-5; 9 nucleotides agree with TRBD1. For the CDR3, the DNA is TGTGCCAGCAGTTACAACAGGGGGCGGGAGACCCAGTACTTC. Encoded protein: CASSYNRGRETQYF.